This T cell receptor beta chain was identified during a study of patients and donors after allogeneic stem cell transplantation. Via MiXCR, TCRdb re-called the RT-PCR reads, giving one row per CDR3 protein. The table records 800,000 to 1,000,000 distinct CDR3 sequences, roughly 17% of them present only once. The trim removed 2 bases at V and 8 bases at J, leaving 15 bases unmatched. The germline V gene encodes CDR1 SNHLY and CDR2 FYNNEI. CDR3 size: 18 residues. This TCR derives from a human donor who was either an allogeneic HSCT recipient or a stem cell or donor lymphocyte infusion donor (not recorded which). It is not recorded whose cells these are; they may come from a transplant donor. This rearrangement joins TRBV2 to TRBJ2-5, with 12 bases that match TRBD2. The sample comprised blood, either unsorted or a sorted T cell fraction (not recorded which). CDR3 region: CASSESRLAGDSLETQYF. The CDR3 nucleotides read TGTGCCAGCAGTGAAAGTAGACTAGCGGGGGATTCTCTTGAAACCCAGTACTTC.